This T cell receptor (beta chain) is drawn from a study of blood T cells in healthy people across ages. Findings and limits, study-wide: Long-lived donors carried more naive CD4+ cells and greater diversity than aged donors.

A sample-barcoded 5' primer and a J-beta primer mix were used in a second PCR of roughly 7 to 11 cycles. From the 5' RACE reads, TCRdb called clonotypes with MiXCR, one entry per CDR3 protein. Seen here are under 1,100,000 distinct CDR3 sequences, about 23% observed once, and the top ten hold around 0.75%. This CDR3 is built from 14 residues. Germline CDR1 reads SNHLY; CDR2 reads FYNNEI. V gave up 5 bases and J gave up 8 bases; unmatched junction bases: 2. This clonotype has only a few counts. The antigen remains undetermined. The sample also formed part of further work on T cells of mothers and their children.

Sequencing was carried out using blood. This receptor was obtained from a girl under 10 years old in good health. The V and J genes are TRBV2 and TRBJ2-2, with 13 positions matching TRBD2. The CDR3 protein is CASSRTSGSGELFF. In DNA form, the CDR3 reads TGTGCCAGCAGTCGGACTAGCGGGAGTGGGGAGCTGTTTTTT.